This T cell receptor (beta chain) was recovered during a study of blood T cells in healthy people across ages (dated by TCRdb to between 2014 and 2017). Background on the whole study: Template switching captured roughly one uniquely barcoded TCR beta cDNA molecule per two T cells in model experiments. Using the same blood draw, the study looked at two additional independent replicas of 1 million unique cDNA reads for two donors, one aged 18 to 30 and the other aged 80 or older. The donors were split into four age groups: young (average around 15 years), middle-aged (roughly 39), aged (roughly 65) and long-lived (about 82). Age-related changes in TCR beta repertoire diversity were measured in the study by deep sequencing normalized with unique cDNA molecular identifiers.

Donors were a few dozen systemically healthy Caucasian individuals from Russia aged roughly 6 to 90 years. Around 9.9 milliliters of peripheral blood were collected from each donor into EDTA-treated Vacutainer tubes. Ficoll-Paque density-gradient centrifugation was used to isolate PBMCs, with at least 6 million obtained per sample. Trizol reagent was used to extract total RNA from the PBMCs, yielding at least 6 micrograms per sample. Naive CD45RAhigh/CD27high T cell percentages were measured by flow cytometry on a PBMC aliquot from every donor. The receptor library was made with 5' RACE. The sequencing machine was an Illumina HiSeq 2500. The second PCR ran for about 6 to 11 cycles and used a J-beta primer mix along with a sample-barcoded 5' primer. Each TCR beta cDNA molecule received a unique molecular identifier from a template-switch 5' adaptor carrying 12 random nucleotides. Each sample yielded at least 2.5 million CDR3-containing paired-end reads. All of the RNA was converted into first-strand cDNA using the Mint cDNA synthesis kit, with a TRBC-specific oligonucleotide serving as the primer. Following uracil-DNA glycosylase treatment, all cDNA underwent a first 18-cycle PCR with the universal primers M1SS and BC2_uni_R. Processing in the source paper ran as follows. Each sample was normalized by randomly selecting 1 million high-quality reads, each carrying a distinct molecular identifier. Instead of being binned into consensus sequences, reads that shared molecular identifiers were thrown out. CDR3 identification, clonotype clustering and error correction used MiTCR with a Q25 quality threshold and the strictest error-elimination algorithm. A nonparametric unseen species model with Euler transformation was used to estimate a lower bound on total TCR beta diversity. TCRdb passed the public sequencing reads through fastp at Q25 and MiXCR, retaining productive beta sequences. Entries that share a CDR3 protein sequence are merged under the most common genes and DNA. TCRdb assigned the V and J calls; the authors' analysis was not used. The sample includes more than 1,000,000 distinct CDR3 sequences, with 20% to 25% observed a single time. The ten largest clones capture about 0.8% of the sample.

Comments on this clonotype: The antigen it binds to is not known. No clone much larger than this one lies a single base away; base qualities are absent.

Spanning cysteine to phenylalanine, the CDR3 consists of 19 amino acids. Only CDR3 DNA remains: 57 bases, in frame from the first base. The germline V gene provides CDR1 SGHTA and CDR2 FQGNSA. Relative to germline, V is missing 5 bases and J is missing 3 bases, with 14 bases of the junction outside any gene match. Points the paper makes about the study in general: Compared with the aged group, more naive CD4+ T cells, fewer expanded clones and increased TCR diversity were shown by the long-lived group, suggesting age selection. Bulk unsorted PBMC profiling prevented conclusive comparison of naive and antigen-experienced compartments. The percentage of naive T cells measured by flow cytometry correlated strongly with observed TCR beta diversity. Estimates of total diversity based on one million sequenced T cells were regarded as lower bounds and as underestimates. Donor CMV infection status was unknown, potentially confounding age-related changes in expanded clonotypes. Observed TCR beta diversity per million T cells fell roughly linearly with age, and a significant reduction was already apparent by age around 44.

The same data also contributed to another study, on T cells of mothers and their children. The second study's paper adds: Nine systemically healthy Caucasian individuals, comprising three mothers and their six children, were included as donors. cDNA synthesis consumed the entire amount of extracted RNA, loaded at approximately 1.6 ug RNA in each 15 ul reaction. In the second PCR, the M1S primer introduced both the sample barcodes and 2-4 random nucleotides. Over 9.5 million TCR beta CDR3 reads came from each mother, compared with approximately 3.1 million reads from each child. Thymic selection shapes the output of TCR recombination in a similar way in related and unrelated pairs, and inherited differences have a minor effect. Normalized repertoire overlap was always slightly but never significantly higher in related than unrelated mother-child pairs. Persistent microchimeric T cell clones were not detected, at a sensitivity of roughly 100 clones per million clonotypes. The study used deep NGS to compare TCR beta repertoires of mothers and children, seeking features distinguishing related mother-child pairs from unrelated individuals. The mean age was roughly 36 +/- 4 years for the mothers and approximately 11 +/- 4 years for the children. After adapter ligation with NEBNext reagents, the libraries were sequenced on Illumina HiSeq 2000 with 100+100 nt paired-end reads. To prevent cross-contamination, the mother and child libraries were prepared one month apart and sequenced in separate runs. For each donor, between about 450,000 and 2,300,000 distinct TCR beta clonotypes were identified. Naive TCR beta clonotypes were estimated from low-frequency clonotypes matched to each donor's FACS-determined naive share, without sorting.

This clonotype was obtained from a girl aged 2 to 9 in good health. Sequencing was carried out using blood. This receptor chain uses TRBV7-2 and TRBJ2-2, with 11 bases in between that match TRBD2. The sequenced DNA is TGTGCCAGCAGCCCGATGGGACTACTAGCGGGGGAATACACCGGGGAGCTGTTTTTT. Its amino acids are CASSPMGLLAGEYTGELFF.